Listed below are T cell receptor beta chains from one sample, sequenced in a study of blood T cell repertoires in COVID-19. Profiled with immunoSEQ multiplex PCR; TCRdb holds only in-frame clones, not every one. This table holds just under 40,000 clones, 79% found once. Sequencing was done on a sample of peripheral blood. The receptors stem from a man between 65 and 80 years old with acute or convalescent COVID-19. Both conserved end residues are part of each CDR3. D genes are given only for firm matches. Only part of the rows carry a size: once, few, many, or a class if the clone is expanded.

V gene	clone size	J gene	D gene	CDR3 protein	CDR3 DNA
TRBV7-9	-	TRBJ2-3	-	CASSRRGSTDTQYF	TGTGCCAGCAGCCGGAGGGGCAGCACAGATACGCAGTATTTT
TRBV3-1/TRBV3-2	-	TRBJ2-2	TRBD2	CASSLRGTSAGELFF	TGTGCCAGCAGCTTAAGAGGGACTAGCGCCGGGGAGCTGTTTTTT
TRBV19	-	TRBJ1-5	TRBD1	CASNSGTGAFGQPQHF	TGTGCCAGTAATTCCGGGACAGGGGCTTTCGGTCAGCCCCAGCATTTT
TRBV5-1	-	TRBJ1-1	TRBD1	CASSWGQVSEAFF	TGCGCCAGCAGCTGGGGACAGGTGAGCGAAGCTTTCTTT
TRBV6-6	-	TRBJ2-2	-	CASRPLGGENTGELFF	TGTGCCAGCAGACCCTTGGGGGGAGAGAACACCGGGGAGCTGTTTTTT
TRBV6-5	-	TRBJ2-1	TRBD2	CASSYPSGRNEQFF	TGTGCCAGCAGTTACCCTAGCGGGAGGAATGAGCAGTTCTTC
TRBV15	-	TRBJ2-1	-	CATSRDKVGEQFF	TGTGCCACCAGCAGAGATAAAGTCGGTGAGCAGTTCTTC
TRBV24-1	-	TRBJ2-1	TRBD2	CATSVAPTSGTNEQFF	TGTGCCACCAGTGTCGCGCCGACTAGCGGGACGAATGAGCAGTTCTTC
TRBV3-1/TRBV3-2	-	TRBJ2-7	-	CASSTRVGEQYF	TGTGCCAGTTCAACCAGGGTAGGCGAGCAGTACTTC
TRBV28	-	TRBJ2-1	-	CAARGGGDYNEQFF	TGTGCCGCCCGGGGTGGAGGAGACTACAATGAGCAGTTCTTC
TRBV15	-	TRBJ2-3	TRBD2	CATSRGTSGTDTQYF	TGTGCCACCAGCAGAGGGACTAGCGGGACAGATACGCAGTATTTT
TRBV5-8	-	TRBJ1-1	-	CASSLDRTYTEAFF	TGTGCCAGCAGCTTGGACAGGACGTACACTGAAGCTTTCTTT
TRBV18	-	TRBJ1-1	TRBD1	CASSPLPGQGITEAFF	TGTGCCAGCTCACCGCTTCCGGGACAGGGTATAACTGAAGCTTTCTTT
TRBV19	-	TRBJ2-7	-	CASGGYEQYF	TGTGCCAGTGGAGGCTACGAGCAGTACTTC
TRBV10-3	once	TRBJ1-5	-	CAISGQGLSNQPQHF	TGTGCCATCAGTGGTCAGGGACTGAGCAATCAGCCCCAGCATTTT
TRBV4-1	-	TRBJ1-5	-	CASSQNIPESNQPQHF	TGCGCCAGCAGCCAAAACATCCCGGAGAGCAATCAGCCCCAGCATTTT
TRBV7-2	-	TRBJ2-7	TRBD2	CASTPAGTRYYEQYF	TGTGCCAGCACTCCAGCCGGGACTAGATATTACGAGCAGTACTTC
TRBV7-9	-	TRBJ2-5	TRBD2	CASSFGTSLGREETQYF	TGTGCCAGCAGCTTCGGGACTAGCCTTGGGAGGGAGGAGACCCAGTACTTC
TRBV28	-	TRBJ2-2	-	CASSQATNTGELFF	TGTGCCAGCTCCCAGGCTACGAACACCGGGGAGCTGTTTTTT
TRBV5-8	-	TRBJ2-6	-	CASSLVTGNNRGANVLTF	TGTGCCAGCAGCTTGGTGACGGGAAATAATCGGGGGGCCAACGTCCTGACTTTC
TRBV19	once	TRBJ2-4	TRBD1	CASSISRGRGNIQYF	TGTGCCAGTAGTATCAGCAGGGGGCGGGGAAACATTCAGTACTTC
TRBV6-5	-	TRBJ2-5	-	CASSYSAGETQYF	TGTGCCAGCAGTTACTCAGCAGGGGAGACCCAGTACTTC
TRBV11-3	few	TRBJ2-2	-	CASSARMGANTGELFF	TGTGCCAGCAGCGCGCGCATGGGGGCAAATACCGGGGAGCTGTTTTTT
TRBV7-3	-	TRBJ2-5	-	CASSPAGTETQYF	TGTGCCAGCAGCCCCGCGGGGACAGAGACCCAGTACTTC
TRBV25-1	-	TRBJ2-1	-	CASSEGTRSYNEQFF	TGTGCCAGCAGTGAAGGGACTCGCTCCTACAATGAGCAGTTCTTC
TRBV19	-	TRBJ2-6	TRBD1	CASTGDRAGANVLTF	TGTGCCAGTACTGGCGACAGGGCTGGGGCCAACGTCCTGACTTTC